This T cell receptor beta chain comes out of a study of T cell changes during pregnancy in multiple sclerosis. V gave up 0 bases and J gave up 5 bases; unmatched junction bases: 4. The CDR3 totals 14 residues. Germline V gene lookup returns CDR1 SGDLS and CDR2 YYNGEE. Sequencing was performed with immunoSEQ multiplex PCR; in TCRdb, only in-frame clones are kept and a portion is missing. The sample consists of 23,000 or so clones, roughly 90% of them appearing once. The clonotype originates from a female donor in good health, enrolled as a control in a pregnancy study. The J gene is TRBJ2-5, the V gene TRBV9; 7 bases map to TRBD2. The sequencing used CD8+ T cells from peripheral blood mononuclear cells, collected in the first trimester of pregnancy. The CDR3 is CASSVGLARETQYF. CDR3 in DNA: TGTGCCAGCAGCGTAGGACTAGCTCGCGAGACCCAGTACTTC.